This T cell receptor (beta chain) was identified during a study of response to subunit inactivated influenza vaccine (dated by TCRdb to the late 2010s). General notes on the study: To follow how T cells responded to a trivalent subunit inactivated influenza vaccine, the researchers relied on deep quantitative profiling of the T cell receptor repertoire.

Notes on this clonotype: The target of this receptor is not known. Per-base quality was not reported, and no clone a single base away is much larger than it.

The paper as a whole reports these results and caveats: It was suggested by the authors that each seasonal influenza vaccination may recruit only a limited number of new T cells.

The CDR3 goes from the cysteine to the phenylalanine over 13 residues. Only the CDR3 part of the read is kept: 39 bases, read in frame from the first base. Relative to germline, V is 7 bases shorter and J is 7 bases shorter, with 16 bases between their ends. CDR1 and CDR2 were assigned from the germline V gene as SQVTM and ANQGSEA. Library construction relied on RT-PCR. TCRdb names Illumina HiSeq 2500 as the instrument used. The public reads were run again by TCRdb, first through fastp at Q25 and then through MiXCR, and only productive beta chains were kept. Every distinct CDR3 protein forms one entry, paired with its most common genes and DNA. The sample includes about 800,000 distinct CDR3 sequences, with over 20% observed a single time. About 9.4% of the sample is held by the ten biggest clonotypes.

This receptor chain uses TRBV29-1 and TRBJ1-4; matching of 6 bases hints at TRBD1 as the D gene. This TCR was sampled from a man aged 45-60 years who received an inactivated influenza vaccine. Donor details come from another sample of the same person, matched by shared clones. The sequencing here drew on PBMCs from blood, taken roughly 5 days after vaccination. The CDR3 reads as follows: CSATRQEGEKLFF. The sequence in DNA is TGCAGCGCTACCAGACAGGAAGGTGAAAAACTGTTTTTT.